This T cell receptor beta chain is from a study of T cells in narcolepsy. Overall study context: Healthy controls were enrolled alongside patients with narcolepsy type 1 or type 2. Points from the study as a whole: Reportedly, autoreactive clonotypes were serially detected in patients' blood but not controls'. Autoreactive clone sequences were missing from some blood memory CD4+ repertoires. Autoreactive HCRT-specific and TRIB2-specific clonotypes were marked in same-patient CSF-versus-blood CD4+ comparisons.

Details on this clone: What it binds is not known.

From germline, CDR1 is SGHAT and CDR2 FQNNGV. V shed 3 bases and J shed 4 bases, with 9 bases lying between them. The CDR3 runs to 13 residues. The method was immunoSEQ multiplex PCR; TCRdb's version includes in-frame clones alone and lacks a portion of them. The sample carries about 30,000 clones, about four fifths recorded once. The TCR sequence derives from a human donor in good health. Sequenced input: memory (CD45RA-) CD4+ T cells from blood. The chain links TRBV11-2 to TRBJ2-5; maybe TRBD1 (5 bases). CDR3 DNA: TGTGCCAGCAGCTTTGCAGGGATAGAGACCCAGTACTTC. Translated: CASSFAGIETQYF.